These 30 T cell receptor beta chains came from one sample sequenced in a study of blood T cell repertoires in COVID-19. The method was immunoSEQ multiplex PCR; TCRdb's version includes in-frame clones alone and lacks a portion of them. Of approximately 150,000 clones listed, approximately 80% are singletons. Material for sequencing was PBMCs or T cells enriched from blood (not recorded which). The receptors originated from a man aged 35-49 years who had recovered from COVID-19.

CDR3 sequence (DNA): TGTGCCATCAGTGCGGGGGGGTTCGTCTATGGCTACACCTTC. Translated: CAISAGGFVYGYTF. The chain is built from TRBV10-3 and TRBJ1-2; D is perhaps TRBD1 (5 bases). V was shortened by 4 bases and J by 4 bases, with 13 bases between the two germline ends. The germline CDR1 and CDR2 sequences are ENHRY and SYGVKD. The CDR3 runs to 14 residues.

CDR3: CAWSYGGAITGELFF. The CDR3 DNA follows: TGTGCCTGGAGTTATGGGGGGGCGATCACCGGGGAGCTGTTTTTT. V and J are TRBV30 and TRBJ2-2, with D maybe TRBD2 (7 bases). There are 15 residues in the CDR3. V was clipped by 2 bases and J by 4 bases, with 14 bases between them. Germline CDR1 and CDR2: GTSNPN and SVGIG (reference sequence).

The CDR3 sequence: CEWDINYGYTF. CDR3 nucleotides: TGTGAATGGGACATAAACTATGGCTACACCTTC. The chain couples TRBV19 to TRBJ1-2; TRBD1 is a possible D gene (6 bases). The germline V gene has CDR1 LNHDA and CDR2 SQIVND (reference sequence). This CDR3 has 11 amino acids.

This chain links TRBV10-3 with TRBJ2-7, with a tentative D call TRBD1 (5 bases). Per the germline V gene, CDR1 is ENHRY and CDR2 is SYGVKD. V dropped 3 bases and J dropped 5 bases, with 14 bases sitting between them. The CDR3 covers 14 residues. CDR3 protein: CAISEGADPNEQYV. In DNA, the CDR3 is TGTGCCATCAGTGAAGGGGCCGATCCTAACGAGCAGTACGTC.

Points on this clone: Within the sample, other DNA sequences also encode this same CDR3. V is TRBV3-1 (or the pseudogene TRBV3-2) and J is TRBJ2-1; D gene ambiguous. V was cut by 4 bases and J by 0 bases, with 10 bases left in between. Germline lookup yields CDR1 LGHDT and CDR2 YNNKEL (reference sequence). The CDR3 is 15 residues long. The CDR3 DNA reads TGTGCCAGCAGCCCAATATTTAGCTCCTACAATGAGCAGTTCTTC. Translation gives CASSPIFSSYNEQFF.

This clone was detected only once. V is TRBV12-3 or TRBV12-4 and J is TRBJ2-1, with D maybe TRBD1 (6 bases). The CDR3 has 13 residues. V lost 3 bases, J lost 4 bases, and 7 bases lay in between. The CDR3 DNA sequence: TGTGCCAGCAGTTTCGGACAGTACAATGAGCAGTTCTTC. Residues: CASSFGQYNEQFF.

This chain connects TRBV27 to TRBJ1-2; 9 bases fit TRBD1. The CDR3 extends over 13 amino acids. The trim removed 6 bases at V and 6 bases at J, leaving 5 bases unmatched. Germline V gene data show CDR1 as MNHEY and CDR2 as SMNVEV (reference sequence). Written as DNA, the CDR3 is TGTGCCAGCAGCGGACAGGGGCGCGATGGCTACACCTTC. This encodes CASSGQGRDGYTF.

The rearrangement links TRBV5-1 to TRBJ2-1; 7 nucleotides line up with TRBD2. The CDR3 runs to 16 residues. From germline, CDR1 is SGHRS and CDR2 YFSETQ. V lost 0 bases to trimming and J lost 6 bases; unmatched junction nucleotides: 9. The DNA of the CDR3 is TGCGCCAGCAGCTTGGGGGCCAGCGGGGACCTCAATGAGCAGTTCTTC. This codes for CASSLGASGDLNEQFF.

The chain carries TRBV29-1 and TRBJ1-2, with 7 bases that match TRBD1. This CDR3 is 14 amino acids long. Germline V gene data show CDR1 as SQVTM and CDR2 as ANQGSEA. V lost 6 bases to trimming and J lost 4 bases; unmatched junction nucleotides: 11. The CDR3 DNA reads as TGCAGCGTGACCGACAGGGAACTGGTCTATGGCTACACCTTC. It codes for CSVTDRELVYGYTF.

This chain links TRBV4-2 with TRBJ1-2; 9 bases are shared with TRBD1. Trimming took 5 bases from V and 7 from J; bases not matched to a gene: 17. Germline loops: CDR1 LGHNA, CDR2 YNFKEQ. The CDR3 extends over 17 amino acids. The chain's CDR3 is CASSVETTGGNIRGYTF. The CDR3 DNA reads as TGTGCCAGCAGCGTTGAAACGACAGGGGGGAATATTCGTGGCTACACCTTC.

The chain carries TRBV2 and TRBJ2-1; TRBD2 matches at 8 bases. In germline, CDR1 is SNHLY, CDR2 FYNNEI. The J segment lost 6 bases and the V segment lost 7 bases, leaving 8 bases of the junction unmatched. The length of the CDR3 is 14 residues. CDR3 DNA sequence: TGTGCCAGCAAGGAGGGACTAGGTCGCAATGAGCAGTTCTTC. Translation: CASKEGLGRNEQFF. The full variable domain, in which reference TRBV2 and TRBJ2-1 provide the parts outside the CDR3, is EPEVTQTPSHQVTQMGQEVILRCVPISNHLYFYWYRQILGQKVEFLVSFYNNEISEKSEIFDDQFSVERPDGSNFTLKIRSTKLEDSAMYFCASKEGLGRNEQFFGPGTRLTVL.

Here the CDR3 reads CASSPGSMPSYGYTF. CDR3 DNA: TGTGCCAGCAGCCCAGGGTCTATGCCCAGCTATGGCTACACCTTC. The rearrangement joins TRBV13 to TRBJ1-2; D may be TRBD1 (5 bases). The CDR3 covers 15 residues. Trimming cost V 5 bases and J 4 bases, with 17 bases left between them. The V gene's germline CDR1 is PRHDT and CDR2 FYEKMQ (reference sequence).

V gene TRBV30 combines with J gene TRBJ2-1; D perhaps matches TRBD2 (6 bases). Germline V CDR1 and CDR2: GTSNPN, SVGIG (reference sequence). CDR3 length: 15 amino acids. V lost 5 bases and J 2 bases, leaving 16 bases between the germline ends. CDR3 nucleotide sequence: TGTGCCTGGGACTTTAGCGGCTCAGCCTACAATGAGCAGTTCTTC. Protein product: CAWDFSGSAYNEQFF. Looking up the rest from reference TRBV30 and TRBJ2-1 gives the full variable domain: SQTIHQWPATLVQPVGSPLSLECTVEGTSNPNLYWYRQAAGRGLQLLFYSVGIGQISSEVPQNLSASRPQDRQFILSSKKLLLSDSGFYLCAWDFSGSAYNEQFFGPGTRLTVL.

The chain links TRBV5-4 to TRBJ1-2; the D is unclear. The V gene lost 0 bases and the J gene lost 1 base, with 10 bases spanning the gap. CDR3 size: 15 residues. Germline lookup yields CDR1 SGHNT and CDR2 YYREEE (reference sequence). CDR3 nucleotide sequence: TGTGCCAGCAGCTTGGAACGACTTAATAACTATGGCTACACCTTC. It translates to CASSLERLNNYGYTF.

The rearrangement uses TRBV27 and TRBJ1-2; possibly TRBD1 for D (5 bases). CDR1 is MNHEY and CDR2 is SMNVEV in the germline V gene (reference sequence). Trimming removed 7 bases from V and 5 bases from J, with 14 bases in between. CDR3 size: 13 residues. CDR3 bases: TGTGCCAGCAAAAGGATAGGGGCATATGGCTACACCTTC. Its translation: CASKRIGAYGYTF.

CDR3 amino acids: CASTRDRGIQETQYF. The CDR3 DNA reads TGTGCCAGCACGAGGGACAGGGGGATCCAAGAGACCCAGTACTTC. The chain has TRBV5-4 and TRBJ2-5, with 11 positions matching TRBD1. This CDR3 region has 15 residues. Looked up from germline, CDR1 is SGHNT and CDR2 is YYREEE (reference sequence). The V segment lost 6 bases and the J segment 1 base; nucleotides outside the gene matches: 5.

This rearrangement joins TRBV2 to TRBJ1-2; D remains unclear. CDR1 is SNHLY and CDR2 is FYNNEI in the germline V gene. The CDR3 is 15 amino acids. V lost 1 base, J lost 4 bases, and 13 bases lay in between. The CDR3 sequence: CASSEEQSPIYGYTF. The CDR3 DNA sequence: TGTGCCAGCAGTGAAGAACAGTCGCCAATCTATGGCTACACCTTC.

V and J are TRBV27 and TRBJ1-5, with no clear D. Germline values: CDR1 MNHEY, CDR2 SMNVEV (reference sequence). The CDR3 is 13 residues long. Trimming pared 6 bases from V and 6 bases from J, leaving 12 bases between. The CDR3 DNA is TGTGCCAGCAGGAGGAGTGTTTTTCAGCCCCAGCATTTT. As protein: CASRRSVFQPQHF.

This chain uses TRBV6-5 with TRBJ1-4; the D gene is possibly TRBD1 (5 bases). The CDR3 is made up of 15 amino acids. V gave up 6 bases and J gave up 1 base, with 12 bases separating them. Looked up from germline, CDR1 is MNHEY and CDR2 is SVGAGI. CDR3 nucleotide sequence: TGTGCCAGCAGCCCCGGGGGGGGAACTAATGAAAAACTGTTTTTT. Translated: CASSPGGGTNEKLFF.

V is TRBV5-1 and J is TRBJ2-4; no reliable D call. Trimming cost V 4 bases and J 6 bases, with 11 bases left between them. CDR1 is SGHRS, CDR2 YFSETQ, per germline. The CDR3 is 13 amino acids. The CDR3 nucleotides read TGCGCCAGCAGCAAGGATCCAGGAAACATTCAGTACTTC. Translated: CASSKDPGNIQYF.

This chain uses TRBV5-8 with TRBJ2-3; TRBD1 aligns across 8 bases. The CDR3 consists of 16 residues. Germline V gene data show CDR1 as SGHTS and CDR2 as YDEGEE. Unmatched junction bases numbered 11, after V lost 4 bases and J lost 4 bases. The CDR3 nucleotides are TGTGCCAGCAGCCGAGCCGACAGGGGAATCGCAGATACGCAGTATTTT. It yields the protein CASSRADRGIADTQYF.

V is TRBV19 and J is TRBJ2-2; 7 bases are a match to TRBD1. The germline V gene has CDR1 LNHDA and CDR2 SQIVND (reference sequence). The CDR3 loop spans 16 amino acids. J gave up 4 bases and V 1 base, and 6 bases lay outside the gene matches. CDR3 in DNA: TGTGCCAGTAGTATAGGACAGGGCGGCGGCACCGGGGAGCTGTTTTTT. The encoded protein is CASSIGQGGGTGELFF.

The CDR3 region is CASSGSTGNTGELFF. The CDR3 nucleotides read TGCGCCAGCAGCGGTTCGACAGGGAACACCGGGGAGCTGTTTTTT. This chain uses TRBV5-1 with TRBJ2-2; D possibly corresponds to TRBD1 (6 bases). The length of the CDR3 is 15 residues. Germline values: CDR1 SGHRS, CDR2 YFSETQ. The V and J ends lost 4 bases and 1 base respectively, with 11 bases between them.

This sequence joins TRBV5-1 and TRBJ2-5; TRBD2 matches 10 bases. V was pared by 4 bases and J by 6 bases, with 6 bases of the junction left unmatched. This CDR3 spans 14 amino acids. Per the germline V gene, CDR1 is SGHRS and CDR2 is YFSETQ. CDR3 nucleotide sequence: TGCGCCAGCAGCAGAACTAGCGGGGTTCAGACCCAGTACTTC. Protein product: CASSRTSGVQTQYF.

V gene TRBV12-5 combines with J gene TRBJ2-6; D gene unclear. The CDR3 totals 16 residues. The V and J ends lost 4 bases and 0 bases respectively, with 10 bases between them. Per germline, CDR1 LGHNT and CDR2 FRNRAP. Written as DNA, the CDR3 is TGTGCTAGTGGTTCCGCTTCGGTCTCTGGGGCCAACGTCCTGACTTTC. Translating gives CASGSASVSGANVLTF.

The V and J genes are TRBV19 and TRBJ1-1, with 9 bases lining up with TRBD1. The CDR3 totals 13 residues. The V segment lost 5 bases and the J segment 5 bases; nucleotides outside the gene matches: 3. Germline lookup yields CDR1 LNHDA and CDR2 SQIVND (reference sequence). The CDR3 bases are TGTGCCAGTAGTGCGGACAGGGGTACTGAAGCTTTCTTT. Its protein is CASSADRGTEAFF. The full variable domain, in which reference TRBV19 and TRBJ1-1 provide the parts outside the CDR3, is DGGITQSPKYLFRKEGQNVTLSCEQNLNHDAMYWYRQDPGQGLRLIYYSQIVNDFQKGDIAEGYSVSREKKESFPLTVTSAQKNPTAFYLCASSADRGTEAFFGQGTRLTVV.

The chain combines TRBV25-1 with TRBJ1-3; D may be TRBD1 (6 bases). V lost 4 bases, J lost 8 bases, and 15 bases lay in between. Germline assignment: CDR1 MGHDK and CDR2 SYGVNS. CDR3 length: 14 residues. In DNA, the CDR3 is TGTGCCAGCAGTGTGGGAGGGGGTTCAGACACCATATATTTT. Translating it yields CASSVGGGSDTIYF. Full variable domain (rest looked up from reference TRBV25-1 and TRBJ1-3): EADIYQTPRYLVIGTGKKITLECSQTMGHDKMYWYQQDPGMELHLIHYSYGVNSTEKGDLSSESTVSRIRTEHFPLTLESARPSHTSQYLCASSVGGGSDTIYFGEGSWLTVV.

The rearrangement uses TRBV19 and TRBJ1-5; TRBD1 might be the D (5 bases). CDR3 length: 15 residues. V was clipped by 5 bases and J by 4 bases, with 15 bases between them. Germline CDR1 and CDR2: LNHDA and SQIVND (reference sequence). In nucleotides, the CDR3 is TGTGCCAGTAGTCTCGTTGACAGCGGGAATCAGCCCCAGCATTTT. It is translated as CASSLVDSGNQPQHF.

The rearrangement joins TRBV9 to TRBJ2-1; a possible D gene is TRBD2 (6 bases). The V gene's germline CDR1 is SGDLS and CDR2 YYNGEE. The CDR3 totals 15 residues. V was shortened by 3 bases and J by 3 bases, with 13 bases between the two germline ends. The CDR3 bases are TGTGCCAGCAGCGCAGGGACTGGAATCTACAATGAGCAGTTCTTC. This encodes CASSAGTGIYNEQFF.

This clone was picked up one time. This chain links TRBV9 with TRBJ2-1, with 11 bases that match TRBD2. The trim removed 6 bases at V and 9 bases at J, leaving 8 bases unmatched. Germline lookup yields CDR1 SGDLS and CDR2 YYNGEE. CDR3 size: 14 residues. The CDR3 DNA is TGTGCCAGCACCAGACTAGCGGGGCCTTCTGAGCAGTTCTTC. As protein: CASTRLAGPSEQFF.